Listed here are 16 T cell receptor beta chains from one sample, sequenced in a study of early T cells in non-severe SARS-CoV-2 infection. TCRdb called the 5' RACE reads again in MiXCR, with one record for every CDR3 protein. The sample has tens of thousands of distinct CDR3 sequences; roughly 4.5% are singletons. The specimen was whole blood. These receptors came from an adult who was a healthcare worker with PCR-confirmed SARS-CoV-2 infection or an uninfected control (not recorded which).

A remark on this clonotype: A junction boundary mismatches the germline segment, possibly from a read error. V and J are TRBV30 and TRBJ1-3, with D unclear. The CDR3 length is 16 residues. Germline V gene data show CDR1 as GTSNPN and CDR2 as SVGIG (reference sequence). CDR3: CAWRRKGSSSGNTIYF. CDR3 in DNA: TGTGCTTGGAGGCGTAAGGGCAGCAGCTCTGGAAACACCATATATTTT.

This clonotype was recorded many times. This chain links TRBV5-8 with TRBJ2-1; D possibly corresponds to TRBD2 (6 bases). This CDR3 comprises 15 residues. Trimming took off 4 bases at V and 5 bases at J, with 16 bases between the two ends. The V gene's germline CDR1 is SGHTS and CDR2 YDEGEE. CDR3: CASSRGERSNNEQFF. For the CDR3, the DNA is TGTGCCAGCAGCCGCGGGGAGAGAAGTAACAATGAGCAGTTCTTC.

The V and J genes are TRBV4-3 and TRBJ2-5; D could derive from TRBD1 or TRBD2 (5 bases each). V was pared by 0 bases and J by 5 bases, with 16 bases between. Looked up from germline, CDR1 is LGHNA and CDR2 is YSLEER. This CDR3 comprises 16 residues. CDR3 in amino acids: CASSQDGGGVLETQYF. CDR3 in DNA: TGCGCCAGCAGCCAAGATGGGGGTGGGGTTCTCGAGACCCAGTACTTC.

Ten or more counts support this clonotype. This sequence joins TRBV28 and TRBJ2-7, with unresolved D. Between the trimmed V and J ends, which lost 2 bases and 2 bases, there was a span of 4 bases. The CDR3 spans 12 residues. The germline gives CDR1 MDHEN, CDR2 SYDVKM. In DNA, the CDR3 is TGTGCCAGCAGTTTACAGGCCTACGAGCAGTACTTC. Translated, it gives CASSLQAYEQYF.

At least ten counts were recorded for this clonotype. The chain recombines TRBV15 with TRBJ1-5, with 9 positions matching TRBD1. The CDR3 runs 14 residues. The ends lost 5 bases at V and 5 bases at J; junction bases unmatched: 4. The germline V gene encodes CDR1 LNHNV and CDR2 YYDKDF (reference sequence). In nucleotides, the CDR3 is TGTGCCACCAGCGGGGACAGGGTCGATCAGCCCCAGCATTTT. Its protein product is CATSGDRVDQPQHF.

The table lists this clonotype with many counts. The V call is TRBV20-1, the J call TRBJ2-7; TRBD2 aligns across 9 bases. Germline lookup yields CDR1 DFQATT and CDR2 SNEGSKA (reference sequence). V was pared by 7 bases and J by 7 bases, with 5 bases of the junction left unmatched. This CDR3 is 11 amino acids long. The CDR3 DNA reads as TGCAGTGTAGCGGGAGATTGGGAGCAGTACTTC. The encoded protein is CSVAGDWEQYF.

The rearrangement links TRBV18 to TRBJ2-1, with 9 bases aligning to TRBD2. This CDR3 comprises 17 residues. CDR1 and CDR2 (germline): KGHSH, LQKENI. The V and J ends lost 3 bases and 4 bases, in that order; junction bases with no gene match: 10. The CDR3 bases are TGTGCCAGCTCACCGAGGGGGATAGCGGGAGTATACAATGAGCAGTTCTTC. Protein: CASSPRGIAGVYNEQFF.

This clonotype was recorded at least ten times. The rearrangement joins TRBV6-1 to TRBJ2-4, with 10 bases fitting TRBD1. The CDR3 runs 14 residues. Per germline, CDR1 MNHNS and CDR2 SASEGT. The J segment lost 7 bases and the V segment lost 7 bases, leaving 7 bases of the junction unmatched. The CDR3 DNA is TGTGCCAGCACCCCCGGACAGGGGGGGAACATTCAGTACTTC. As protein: CASTPGQGGNIQYF.

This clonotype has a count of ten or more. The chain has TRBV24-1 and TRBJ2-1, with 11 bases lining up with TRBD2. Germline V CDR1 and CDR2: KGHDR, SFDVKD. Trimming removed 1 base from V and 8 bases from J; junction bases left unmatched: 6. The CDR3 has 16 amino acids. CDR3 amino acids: CATSDLGSGLADEQFF. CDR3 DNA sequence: TGTGCCACCAGTGATTTAGGCTCGGGACTAGCGGATGAGCAGTTCTTC.

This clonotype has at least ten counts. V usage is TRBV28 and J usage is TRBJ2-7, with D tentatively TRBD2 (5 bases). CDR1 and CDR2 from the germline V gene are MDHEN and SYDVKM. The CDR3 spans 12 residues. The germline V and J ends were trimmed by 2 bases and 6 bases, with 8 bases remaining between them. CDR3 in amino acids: CASSLKRAEQYF. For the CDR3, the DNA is TGTGCCAGCAGTTTAAAGAGGGCCGAGCAGTACTTC.

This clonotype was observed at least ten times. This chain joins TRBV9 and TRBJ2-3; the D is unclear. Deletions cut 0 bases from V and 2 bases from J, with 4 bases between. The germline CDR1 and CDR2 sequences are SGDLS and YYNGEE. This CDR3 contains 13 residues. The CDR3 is CASSVVSTDTQYF. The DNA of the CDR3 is TGTGCCAGCAGCGTAGTATCCACAGATACGCAGTATTTT. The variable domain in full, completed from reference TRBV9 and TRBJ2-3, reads DSGVTQTPKHLITATGQRVTLRCSPRSGDLSVYWYQQSLDQGLQFLIQYYNGEERAKGNILERFSAQQFPDLHSELNLSSLELGDSALYFCASSVVSTDTQYFGPGTRLTVL.

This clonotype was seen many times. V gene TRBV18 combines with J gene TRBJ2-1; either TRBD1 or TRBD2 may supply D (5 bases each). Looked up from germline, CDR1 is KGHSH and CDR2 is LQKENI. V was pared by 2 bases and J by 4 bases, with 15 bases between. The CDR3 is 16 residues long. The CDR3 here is CASSPTYGTDYNEQFF. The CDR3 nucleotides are TGTGCCAGCTCACCAACATACGGGACCGATTACAATGAGCAGTTCTTC.

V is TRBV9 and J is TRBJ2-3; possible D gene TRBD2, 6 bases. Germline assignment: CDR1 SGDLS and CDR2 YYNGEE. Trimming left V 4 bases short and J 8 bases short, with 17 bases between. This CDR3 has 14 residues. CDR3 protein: CASSSSQLAATQYF. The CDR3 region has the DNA TGTGCCAGCAGCTCCTCCCAACTAGCCGCTACGCAGTATTTT.

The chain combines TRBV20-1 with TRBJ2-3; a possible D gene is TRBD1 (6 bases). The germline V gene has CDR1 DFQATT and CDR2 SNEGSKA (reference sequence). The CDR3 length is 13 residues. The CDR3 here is CRVQGPRTDTQYF. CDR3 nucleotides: TGCAGGGTACAGGGCCCTCGAACAGATACGCAGTATTTT.

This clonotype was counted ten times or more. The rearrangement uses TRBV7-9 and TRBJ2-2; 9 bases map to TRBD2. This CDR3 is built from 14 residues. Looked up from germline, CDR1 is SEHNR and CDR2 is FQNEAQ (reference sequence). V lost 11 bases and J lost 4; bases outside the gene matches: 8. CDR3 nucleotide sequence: TGTGCCCCCGGAGCGGGGGGAAGCACCGGGGAGCTGTTTTTT. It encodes CAPGAGGSTGELFF.

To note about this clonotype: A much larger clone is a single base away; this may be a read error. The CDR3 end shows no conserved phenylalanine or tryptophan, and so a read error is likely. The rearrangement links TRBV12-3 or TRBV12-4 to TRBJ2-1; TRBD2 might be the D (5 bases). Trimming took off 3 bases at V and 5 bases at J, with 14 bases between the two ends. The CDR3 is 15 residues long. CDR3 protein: CASSLGISENNEQFS. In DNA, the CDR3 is TGTGCCAGCAGTTTGGGTATTAGCGAGAACAATGAGCAGTTCTCC.